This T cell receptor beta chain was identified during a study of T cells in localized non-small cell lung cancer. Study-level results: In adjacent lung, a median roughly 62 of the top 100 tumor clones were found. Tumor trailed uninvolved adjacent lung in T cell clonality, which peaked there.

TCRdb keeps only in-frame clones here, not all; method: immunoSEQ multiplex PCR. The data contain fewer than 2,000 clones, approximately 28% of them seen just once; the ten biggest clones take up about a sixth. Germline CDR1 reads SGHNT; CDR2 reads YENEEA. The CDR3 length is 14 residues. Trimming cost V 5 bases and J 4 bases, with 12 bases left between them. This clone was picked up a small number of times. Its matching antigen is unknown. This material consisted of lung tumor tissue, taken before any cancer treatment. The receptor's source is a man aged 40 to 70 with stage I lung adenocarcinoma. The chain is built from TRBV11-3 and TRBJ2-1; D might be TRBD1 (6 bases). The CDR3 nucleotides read TGTGCCAGCAGCCAAGGTAGGGGGTACAATGAGCAGTTCTTC. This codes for CASSQGRGYNEQFF. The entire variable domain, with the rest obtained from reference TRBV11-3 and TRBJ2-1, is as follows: EAGVVQSPRYKIIEKKQPVAFWCNPISGHNTLYWYLQNLGQGPELLIRYENEEAVDDSQLPKDRFSAERLKGVDSTLKIQPAELGDSAVYLCASSQGRGYNEQFFGPGTRLTVL.